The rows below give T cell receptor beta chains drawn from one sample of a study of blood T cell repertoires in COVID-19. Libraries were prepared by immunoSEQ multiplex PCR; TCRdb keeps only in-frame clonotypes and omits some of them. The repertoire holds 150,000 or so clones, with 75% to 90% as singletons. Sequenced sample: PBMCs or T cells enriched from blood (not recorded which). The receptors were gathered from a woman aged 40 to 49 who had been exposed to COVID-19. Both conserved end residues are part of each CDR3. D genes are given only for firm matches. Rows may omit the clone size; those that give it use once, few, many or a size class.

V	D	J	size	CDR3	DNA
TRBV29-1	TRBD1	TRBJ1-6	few	CSVGAGTGNSPLHF	TGCAGCGTTGGAGCCGGGACAGGGAATTCACCCCTCCACTTT
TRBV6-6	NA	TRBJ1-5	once	CASSNGNNQPQHF	TGTGCCAGCAGTAACGGGAACAATCAGCCCCAGCATTTT
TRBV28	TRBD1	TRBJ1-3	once	CASTIPRTGGNTIYF	TGTGCCAGCACCATCCCCAGGACAGGGGGAAACACCATATATTTT
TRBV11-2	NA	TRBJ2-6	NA	CASSLWHSGANVLTF	TGTGCCAGCAGCTTGTGGCACTCTGGGGCCAACGTCCTGACTTTC
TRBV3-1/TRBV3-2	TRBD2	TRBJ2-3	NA	CASSQQSSGGDTQYF	TGTGCCAGCAGCCAACAAAGTAGCGGGGGGGATACGCAGTATTTT
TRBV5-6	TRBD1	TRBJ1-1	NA	CASSSGQGYTEAFF	TGTGCCAGCAGCTCCGGACAGGGGTACACTGAAGCTTTCTTT
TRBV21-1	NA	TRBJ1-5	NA	CASSTDQNQPQHF	TGTGCCAGCAGTACAGATCAGAATCAGCCCCAGCATTTT
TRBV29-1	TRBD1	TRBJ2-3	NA	CSVALIRGIGTDTQYF	TGCAGCGTTGCCTTAATCAGGGGGATAGGCACAGATACGCAGTATTTT
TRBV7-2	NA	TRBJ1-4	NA	CASSGRGRNEKLFF	TGTGCCAGCAGCGGACGAGGGAGGAATGAAAAACTGTTTTTT
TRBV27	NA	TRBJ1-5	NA	CASSLEGGVLSNQPQHF	TGTGCCAGCAGTTTAGAAGGCGGGGTCCTTAGCAATCAGCCCCAGCATTTT
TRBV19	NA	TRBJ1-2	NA	CASSPPGGSNYGYTF	TGTGCCAGTAGTCCCCCCGGGGGGTCTAACTATGGCTACACCTTC
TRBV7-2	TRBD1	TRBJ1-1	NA	CASSLEGARRTEAFF	TGTGCCAGCAGCTTAGAGGGGGCGCGTCGCACTGAAGCTTTCTTT
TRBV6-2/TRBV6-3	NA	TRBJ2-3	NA	CASSGQTGTHSTDTQYF	TGTGCCAGCAGTGGCCAAACCGGGACACATAGCACAGATACGCAGTATTTT
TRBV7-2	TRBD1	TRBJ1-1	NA	CASSTAGQGAKNTEAFF	TGTGCCAGCAGCACCGCGGGACAGGGGGCTAAGAACACTGAAGCTTTCTTT
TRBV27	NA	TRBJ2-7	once	CASSFQGITYEQYF	TGTGCCAGCAGTTTCCAGGGGATTACTTACGAGCAGTACTTC
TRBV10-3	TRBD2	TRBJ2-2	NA	CAISDPGGPPGELFF	TGTGCCATCAGTGACCCGGGAGGGCCACCCGGGGAGCTGTTTTTT
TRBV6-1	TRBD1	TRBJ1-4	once	CASSETGQANEKLFF	TGTGCCAGCAGTGAAACGGGACAGGCTAATGAAAAACTGTTTTTT
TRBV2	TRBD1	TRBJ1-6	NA	CASSLGQGAPLHF	TGTGCCAGCAGCCTCGGACAGGGAGCACCCCTCCACTTT
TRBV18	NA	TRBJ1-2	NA	CASSLGTFGYTF	TGTGCCAGCTCGCTAGGGACATTTGGCTACACCTTC
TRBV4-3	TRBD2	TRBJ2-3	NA	CASSSSGKTDTQYF	TGCGCCAGCAGCTCTAGCGGGAAGACAGATACGCAGTATTTT
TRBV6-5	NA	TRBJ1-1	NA	CASSMNTEAFF	TGTGCCAGTTCAATGAACACTGAAGCTTTCTTT
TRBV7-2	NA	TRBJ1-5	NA	CASSSDSLKPQHF	TGTGCCAGCAGCTCCGACAGTCTCAAGCCCCAGCATTTT